The entry that follows covers one T cell receptor beta chain sequence. Its antigen remains unidentified. The input lacks base qualities; no much larger clone sits a single base away. The data originate from a study of Tregs in tolerant kidney transplant recipients (dated by TCRdb to between 2018 and 2021). Turning to the overall study: TCRbeta sequencing was used in the study to identify donor-specific regulatory T cells before combined kidney and bone marrow transplantation, and the identified cells were then tracked after transplant.

Results and caveats for the whole study, not just this receptor: Biological reproducibility was not directly assessed, although technical replication error appeared to be minimal. In tolerant patients, the expansion of donor-specific Tregs was greater than global Treg expansion, suggesting that the expansion was antigen-driven rather than nonspecific. For some patients, the PCR primers changed as time went on, which meant samples from those patients could not be compared with one another at the nucleotide level. The most biologically relevant and donor-specific TCRbeta repertoire appeared to be identified by expanding Tregs with activated donor B cells. The study was limited by small patient numbers, and the findings need validation in larger populations and under other immunosuppression protocols.

Trimming takes 4 bases from V and 0 bases from J, and the germline ends sit 12 bases apart. Sequences MGHRA (CDR1) and YSYEKL (CDR2) are obtained from the germline V gene. The cysteine opens and the phenylalanine closes a CDR3 of 15 amino acids. This entry keeps only the CDR3 DNA: 45 bases, framed from base 1. For TCRbeta CDR3 sequencing, genomic DNA from the sorted cells was extracted using the QIAGEN DNeasy Blood and Tissue Kit. Through immunoSEQ, high-throughput TCRbeta CDR3 sequencing was done commercially, including PCR amplification with internal controls and bias correction. The paper's processing steps were these. Unique productive TCRbeta sequences were defined by CDR3 nucleotide sequence where primers matched, otherwise by CDR3 amino acid sequence with Vbeta and Jbeta genes. To correct sorting error, sequences shared between sorted populations at a frequency ratio of 2:1 or less were removed; the rest were assigned to the higher population. A sequence counted as donor-reactive if, in CFSE-low cells, the sequence had a frequency of at least 0.01% and was expanded at least 5-fold compared with unstimulated cells. Jensen-Shannon divergence, calculated on the top 100 TCRbeta sequences ranked by frequency, was used to quantify repertoire divergence. For any sample with multiple sequencing runs, sorting error was corrected in each run separately before the runs were pooled. The source is immuneACCESS, and TCRdb retained only in-frame sequences with V and J called. Part of the clones is not carried over; for the studies checked, unresolved V genes explain less than half of this, and the remainder is unexplained. V and J calls and clone size are those listed in that table; D and trimming were worked out from the DNA. The sample profile shows 90,000 or so clones; more than 85% of them were found once. The biggest ten clones account for around 1.6% of the sample.

The transplants used related donors along with nonmyeloablative bone marrow transplantation, and in the human trials mixed chimerism was transient. Unstimulated Tregs (CD4+CD25+CD127-), CD4+ non-Tregs (CD4+CD25-), CD4 and CD8 cells were FACS-sorted from thawed PBMCs. Patients were 4 combined kidney and bone marrow transplant recipients from the ITN036ST trial, and only these trial subjects had samples available. Healthy control blood was separated into PBMCs by Ficoll density gradient and cryopreserved, and patient PBMCs were collected both before and after transplant. The TCR was taken from a human patient who received a combined kidney and bone marrow transplant. In patients who had a transplant, some T cells may come from the graft donor. The sequences come from CD4+ T cells from blood (PBMCs), collected 12 months after the transplant. The rearranged segments are TRBV4-1 and TRBJ1-1; TRBD1 might be the D gene, on 6 matching bases. In nucleotides, the sequence is TGCGCCAGCAGCCGGTCTGGACAGCTGAACACTGAAGCTTTCTTT. This is translated as CASSRSGQLNTEAFF.